This T cell receptor (beta chain) was found in a study of blood T cells in healthy people across ages. The study, taken as a whole, reports: When set beside aged donors, long-lived donors presented more naive CD4+ cells and higher diversity. Per million T cells, the diversity of TCR beta decreased roughly linearly as age advanced.

Alongside a J-beta primer mix, a sample-barcoded 5' primer served in a second PCR lasting about 7 to 11 cycles. TCRdb itself ran the 5' RACE reads through MiXCR, one entry per CDR3 protein. Here the sample spans about 670,000 distinct CDR3 sequences, around 50% being singletons. The V gene lost 3 bases and the J gene lost 9 bases, with 10 bases spanning the gap. The CDR3 sequence is 12 residues long. Germline V gene sequence: CDR1 MDHEN, CDR2 SYDVKM. Notes on this clonotype: The antigen remains unidentified.

The sequencing sample was made of blood. The TCR comes from an elderly woman in good health. The chain employs TRBV28 and TRBJ2-3; D unclear. This CDR3 reads CASSFLLATQYF. CDR3 sequence (DNA): TGTGCCAGCAGTTTCCTCCTTGCGACGCAGTATTTT.